This T cell receptor (beta chain) was captured in a study of early T cells in non-severe SARS-CoV-2 infection (dated by TCRdb to the early 2020s). In the study overall: Bulk RNA from unsorted whole blood was used for TCR sequencing, so alpha and beta chains could not be paired.

Libraries came from 5' RACE. These reads were obtained on a NextSeq 500. The TCR library protocol attached unique molecular identifiers to individual cDNA molecules to correct for sequencing error and PCR bias. TCR alpha and beta chains were both sequenced, and the abundances of alpha and beta sequences in each sample were closely correlated with each other. For the original study's pipeline: Decombinator V4 was used to annotate the V gene, J gene and CDR3 of the TCR sequences. Expanded TCRs were defined as changing significantly between any two time points under a Poisson model with p below 0.0001. TCR abundances were normalised to the total number of TCRs sequenced in each sample and reported as counts per million. VDJdb, accessed on 1 November 2021, was searched for TCRs annotated for CMV, EBV and SARS-CoV-2, and TCRs annotated for more than one antigen were excluded. In-frame beta chains were kept once TCRdb had trimmed the public reads at Q25 with fastp and called clones with MiXCR. Identical CDR3 protein sequences are pooled into one entry, listed with their most common genes and DNA. The V and J calls follow TCRdb's processing rather than the paper's. The sample profile shows some 77,000 distinct CDR3 sequences; 5% of them were found once. Under 8% of the sample is taken by the ten largest.

Set within a cohort of healthcare workers in London, UK, this nested case-control study involved weekly PCR testing of nasopharyngeal swabs along with blood sampling. Healthcare workers were recruited between 23 and 31 March 2020, during the week of the UK lockdown, and were followed weekly for up to roughly 15 weeks. Study-level results and caveats: VDJdb matching was skewed toward anti-spike CD8 responses and likely underestimated virus-specific expansions by missing private and CD4 specificities.

This clonotype was counted between two and nine times. It lacks a known antigen. The record has no base qualities; no much larger clone is one base away. Sample: whole blood, taken at baseline. The TCR originated in an adult who was a healthcare worker with PCR-confirmed SARS-CoV-2 infection or an uninfected control (not recorded which).

The DNA is TGTGCCAGTCGATGGGCTAGCGGGAGGGATAATGAGCAGTTCTTC. Its protein is CASRWASGRDNEQFF. The chain couples TRBV19 to TRBJ2-1; 12 central bases correspond to TRBD2. CDR3 length: 15 amino acids, cysteine to phenylalanine. Only the CDR3 DNA is retained, 45 bases long and in frame from the first base. According to the germline V gene (reference sequence), CDR1 reads LNHDA and CDR2 reads SQIVND. Germline trimming amounts to 8 bases on V and 7 bases on J, with 9 as the count of junction bases outside the gene matches.